These T cell receptor beta chains were read from a single sample in a study of blood T cell repertoires in COVID-19. Only in-frame clones appear in the TCRdb table, and some are missing; sequencing was by immunoSEQ multiplex PCR. Among roughly 260,000 clones listed, 82% were seen once. Sequencing used peripheral blood. These receptors came from a woman aged 18-29 years with acute or convalescent COVID-19. CDR3s leave out the opening cysteine and the closing phenylalanine or tryptophan. Only part of the rows carry a size: once, few, many, or a class if the clone is expanded.

j_call	clone_size	v_call	cdr3_length	cdr3_aa
TRBJ2-3	NA	TRBV6-1	13	ASSDIAGGADTQY
TRBJ1-4	NA	TRBV24-1	13	ATSEQGSPNEKLF
TRBJ2-1	NA	TRBV15	13	ATRSSTGLGNEQF
TRBJ2-2	NA	TRBV9	10	ASSPSVGELF
TRBJ2-1	NA	TRBV5-1	13	ASSLSTSGTNEQF
TRBJ2-7	once	TRBV9	16	ASSPRASGRATFYEQY
TRBJ1-1	NA	TRBV19	12	ASSSGRGSTEAF
TRBJ2-1	once	TRBV6-2/TRBV6-3	13	ASSLRGSGLGEQF
TRBJ2-2	NA	TRBV7-8	16	ASSLEVGGRSHTGELF
TRBJ2-7	NA	TRBV27	13	ASSLGPGIGHEQY
TRBJ2-1	NA	TRBV29-1	11	SVALVSDNEQF
TRBJ1-1	NA	TRBV2	12	ASSEAGTQAEAF
TRBJ2-1	NA	TRBV2	11	ASRAGGRNEQF
TRBJ2-5	NA	TRBV11-2	14	ASSLALAGGLETQY
TRBJ1-2	NA	TRBV27	14	ASSYSGTALNYGYT
TRBJ2-3	NA	TRBV2	11	ASRGQGRDTQY
TRBJ2-2	NA	TRBV4-3	13	ASSLEAANTGELF
TRBJ2-4	NA	TRBV28	17	ASSLLGLAGGGAKNIQY
TRBJ1-1	NA	TRBV11-3	11	ASSSQGNTEAF
TRBJ1-2	NA	TRBV18	14	ASSPPSGQGRYGYT
TRBJ2-1	NA	TRBV18	12	ASNEGGPYNEQF
TRBJ2-1	NA	TRBV19	16	ASSHPGLAGRTYNEQF
TRBJ2-7	few	TRBV25-1	14	ASSEVRQGLSYEQY
TRBJ1-4	NA	TRBV18	13	ASSPTGGADEKLF
TRBJ2-3	NA	TRBV11-2	13	ASSLYGRWTDTQY
TRBJ1-1	NA	TRBV7-9	10	ATGGAETEAF
TRBJ2-7	NA	TRBV4-3	15	ASSQDRTGPSSYEQY
TRBJ2-2	once	TRBV29-1	12	SVDVSGVTGELF
TRBJ1-3	NA	TRBV2	12	ASSEQFSGNTIY